This T cell receptor (beta chain) appears in the sequencing data of a study of shared clonotypes between healthy human individuals. From germline, CDR1 is MNHEY and CDR2 SMNVEV (reference sequence). CDR3 length: 12 amino acids. The V gene lost 5 bases and the J gene lost 6 bases, with 9 bases spanning the gap. About this clone: What it binds is not known.

Positive CCR7 selection of CD45RO-negative cells yielded the naive CD8 cells, and terminally differentiated effector memory CD45RA+ cells were excluded. Study conclusions and caveats: The naive CD4 repertoires of a handful of donors were compared, and roughly 5% of clonotypes were shared.

Profiling relied on immunoSEQ multiplex PCR, and the TCRdb table lists in-frame clones only, not all of them. The sample has about 800,000 clones, around 96% seen once. This receptor was obtained from a man between 25 and 39 years old in good health. The sample comprised naive CD8+ T cells sorted from blood. This chain connects TRBV27 to TRBJ2-3, with unresolved D. The CDR3 reads CASSVSKDTQYF. The CDR3 nucleotides read TGTGCCAGCAGTGTTAGTAAGGATACGCAGTATTTT.